These 8 T cell receptor beta chains were all obtained from the same sample, sequenced in a study of T cell responses to AZD1222 COVID-19 vaccine. Assay used: immunoSEQ multiplex PCR; TCRdb lists only in-frame clones, some missing. There are about 110,000 clones in the sample; 70% to 90% occur only once, and roughly 3.2% lies in the top ten. Source: peripheral blood, taken on day 0 of AZD1222 vaccination. These receptors were collected from an adult in good health.

The chain combines TRBV7-3 with TRBJ2-2, with D possibly TRBD2 on 5 matching bases. The CDR3 is 14 amino acids. Germline-derived CDR1 and CDR2 are SGHTA and FQGTGA. V gave up 5 bases and J gave up 7 bases, with 14 bases separating them. The CDR3 DNA reads TGTGCCAGCAGCCCCAATGGACTGGTCGGGGAGCTGTTTTTT. Amino acid sequence: CASSPNGLVGELFF. Full variable domain (rest looked up from reference TRBV7-3 and TRBJ2-2): GAGVSQTPSNKVTEKGKYVELRCDPISGHTALYWYRQSLGQGPEFLIYFQGTGAADDSGLPNDRFFAVRPEGSVSTLKIQRTERGDSAVYLCASSPNGLVGELFFGEGSRLTVL.

The chain recombines TRBV9 with TRBJ1-2; D may be TRBD1 (6 bases). CDR1 is SGDLS, CDR2 YYNGEE, per germline. This CDR3 has 13 amino acids. Deletions cut 1 base from V and 6 bases from J, with 10 bases between. The CDR3 sequence is CASSVQGFHGYTF. CDR3 bases: TGTGCCAGCAGCGTACAGGGGTTCCATGGCTACACCTTC.

The V call is TRBV3-1 (or the pseudogene TRBV3-2), the J call TRBJ2-1, with TRBD1 matching over 9 bases. Germline CDR1 and CDR2: LGHDT and YNNKEL (reference sequence). The CDR3 extends over 14 amino acids. The V and J ends lost 5 bases and 7 bases, in that order; junction bases with no gene match: 6. The CDR3 here is CASSNTGGGNEQFF. The CDR3 DNA sequence: TGTGCCAGCAGCAACACAGGGGGCGGGAATGAGCAGTTCTTC.

The V call is TRBV3-1 (or the pseudogene TRBV3-2), the J call TRBJ2-3; D is possibly TRBD1 or TRBD2 (5 bases each). The CDR3 runs to 15 residues. The V and J ends lost 4 bases and 4 bases respectively, with 15 bases between them. CDR1 and CDR2 from the germline V gene are LGHDT and YNNKEL (reference sequence). The CDR3, as DNA: TGTGCCAGCAGCCCCGTGGGACGGGGCCCAGATACGCAGTATTTT. Its translation is CASSPVGRGPDTQYF.

This chain joins TRBV6-6 and TRBJ2-4, with 9 bases fitting TRBD1. Per the germline V gene, CDR1 is MNHNY and CDR2 is SVGAGI (reference sequence). J gave up 5 bases and V 0 bases, and 2 bases lay outside the gene matches. This CDR3 comprises 15 residues. The chain's CDR3 is CASSYSGQGENIQYF. The CDR3 coding sequence is TGTGCCAGCAGTTACTCGGGACAGGGAGAAAACATTCAGTACTTC.

The CDR3 bases are TGTGCCAGCAGTCCCAAATATGGCTACACCTTC. Its protein product is CASSPKYGYTF. V is TRBV28 and J is TRBJ1-2; no clear D gene. This CDR3 is 11 amino acids long. From germline, CDR1 is MDHEN and CDR2 SYDVKM. V dropped 5 bases and J dropped 5 bases, with 6 bases sitting between them.

This clone was seen just once. The rearrangement uses TRBV11-1 and TRBJ2-5; no reliable D call. The CDR3 contains 15 residues. V lost 5 bases and J 1 base, leaving 14 bases between the germline ends. Per the germline V gene, CDR1 is SGHAT and CDR2 is FQDESV (reference sequence). The CDR3 reads CASSPPTSPQETQYF. The CDR3 DNA reads as TGTGCCAGCAGCCCTCCTACCAGTCCCCAAGAGACCCAGTACTTC.

J is TRBJ2-3 and V is TRBV28; 8 nucleotides agree with TRBD2. The CDR3 extends over 15 amino acids. Trimming at V came to 4 bases and at J to 3 bases, leaving 6 bases not matched to a gene. CDR1 MDHEN and CDR2 SYDVKM come from the germline V gene. CDR3 sequence: CASSSIGGATDTQYF. In DNA, the CDR3 is TGTGCCAGCAGTTCAATCGGGGGGGCAACAGATACGCAGTATTTT.